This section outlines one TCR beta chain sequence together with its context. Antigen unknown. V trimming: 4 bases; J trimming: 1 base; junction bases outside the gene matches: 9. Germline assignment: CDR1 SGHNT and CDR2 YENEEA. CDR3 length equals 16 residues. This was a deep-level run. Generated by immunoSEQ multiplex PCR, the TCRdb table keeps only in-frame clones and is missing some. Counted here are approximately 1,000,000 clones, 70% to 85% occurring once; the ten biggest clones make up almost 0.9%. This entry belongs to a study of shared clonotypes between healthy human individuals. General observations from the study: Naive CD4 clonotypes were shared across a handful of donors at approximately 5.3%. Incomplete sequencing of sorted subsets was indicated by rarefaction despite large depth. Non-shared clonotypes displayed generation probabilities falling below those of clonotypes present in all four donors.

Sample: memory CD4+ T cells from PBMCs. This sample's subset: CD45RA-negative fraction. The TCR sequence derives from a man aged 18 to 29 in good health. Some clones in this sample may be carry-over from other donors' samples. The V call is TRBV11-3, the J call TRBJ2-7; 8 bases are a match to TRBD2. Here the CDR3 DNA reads TGTGCCAGCAGCTCTGGGGACGGGAGGGGGTCCTACGAGCAGTACTTC. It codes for CASSSGDGRGSYEQYF.